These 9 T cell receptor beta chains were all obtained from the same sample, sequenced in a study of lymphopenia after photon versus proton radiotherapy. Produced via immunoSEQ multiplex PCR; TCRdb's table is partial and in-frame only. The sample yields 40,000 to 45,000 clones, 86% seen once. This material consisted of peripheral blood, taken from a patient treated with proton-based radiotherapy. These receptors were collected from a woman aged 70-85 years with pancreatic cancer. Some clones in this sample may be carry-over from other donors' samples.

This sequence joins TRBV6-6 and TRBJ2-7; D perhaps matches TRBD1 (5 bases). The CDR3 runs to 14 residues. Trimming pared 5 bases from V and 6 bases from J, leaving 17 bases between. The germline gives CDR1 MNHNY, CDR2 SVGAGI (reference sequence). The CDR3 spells CASSLRDKGSEQYF. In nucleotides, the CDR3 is TGTGCCAGCAGTCTCAGGGATAAAGGAAGCGAGCAGTACTTC.

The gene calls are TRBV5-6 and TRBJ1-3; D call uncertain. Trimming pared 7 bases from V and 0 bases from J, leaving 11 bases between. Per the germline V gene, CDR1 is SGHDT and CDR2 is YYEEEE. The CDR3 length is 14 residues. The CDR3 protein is CASRPFSSGNTIYF. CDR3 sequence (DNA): TGTGCCAGCCGCCCTTTCAGCTCTGGAAACACCATATATTTT.

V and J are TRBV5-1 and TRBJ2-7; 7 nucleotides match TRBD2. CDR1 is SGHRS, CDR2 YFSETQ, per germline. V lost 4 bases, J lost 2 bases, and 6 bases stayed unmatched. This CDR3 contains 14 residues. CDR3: CASSLAGTTYEQYF. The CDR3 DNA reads TGCGCCAGCAGCCTAGCCGGGACTACCTACGAGCAGTACTTC. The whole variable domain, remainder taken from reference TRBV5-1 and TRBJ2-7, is KAGVTQTPRYLIKTRGQQVTLSCSPISGHRSVSWYQQTPGQGLQFLFEYFSETQRNKGNFPGRFSGRQFSNSRSEMNVSTLELGDSALYLCASSLAGTTYEQYFGPGTRLTVT.

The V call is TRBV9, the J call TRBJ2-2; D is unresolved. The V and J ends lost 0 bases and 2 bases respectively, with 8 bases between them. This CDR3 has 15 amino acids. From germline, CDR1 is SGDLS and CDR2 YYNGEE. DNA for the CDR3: TGTGCCAGCAGCGTAGGACCCCTAAACACCGGGGAGCTGTTTTTT. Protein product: CASSVGPLNTGELFF.

CDR3 loop: CASSLGVGNQPQHF. In DNA, the CDR3 is TGTGCCAGTAGTCTTGGGGTAGGGAATCAGCCCCAGCATTTT. The rearrangement links TRBV19 to TRBJ1-5; no definite D call. Germline V gene lookup returns CDR1 LNHDA and CDR2 SQIVND (reference sequence). The CDR3 runs to 14 residues. The V end was cut by 5 bases, the J end by 4 bases, with 12 bases between. Complete variable domain (other parts from reference TRBV19 and TRBJ1-5): DGGITQSPKYLFRKEGQNVTLSCEQNLNHDAMYWYRQDPGQGLRLIYYSQIVNDFQKGDIAEGYSVSREKKESFPLTVTSAQKNPTAFYLCASSLGVGNQPQHFGDGTRLSIL.

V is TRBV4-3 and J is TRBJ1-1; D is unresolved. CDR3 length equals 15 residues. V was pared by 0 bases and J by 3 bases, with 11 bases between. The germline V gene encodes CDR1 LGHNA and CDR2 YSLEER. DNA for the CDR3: TGCGCCAGCAGCCAAGATCGCGCCGGCTACACTGAAGCTTTCTTT. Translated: CASSQDRAGYTEAFF.

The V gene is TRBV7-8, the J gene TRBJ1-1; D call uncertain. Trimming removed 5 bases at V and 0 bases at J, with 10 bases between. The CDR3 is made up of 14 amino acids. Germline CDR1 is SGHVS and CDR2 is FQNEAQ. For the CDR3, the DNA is TGTGCCAGCAGCGTCACGGGGATGAACACTGAAGCTTTCTTT. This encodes CASSVTGMNTEAFF.

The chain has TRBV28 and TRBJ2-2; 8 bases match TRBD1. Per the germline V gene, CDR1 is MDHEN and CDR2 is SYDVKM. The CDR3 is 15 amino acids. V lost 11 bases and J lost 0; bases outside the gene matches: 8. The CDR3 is CAAQGALANTGELFF. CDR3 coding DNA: TGTGCCGCGCAGGGGGCCCTAGCGAACACCGGGGAGCTGTTTTTT.

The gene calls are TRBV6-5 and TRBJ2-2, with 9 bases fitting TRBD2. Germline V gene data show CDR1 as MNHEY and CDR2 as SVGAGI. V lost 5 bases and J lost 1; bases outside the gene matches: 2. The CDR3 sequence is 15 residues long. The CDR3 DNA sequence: TGTGCCAGCAGTCGTAGCGGGAGGAACACCGGGGAGCTGTTTTTT. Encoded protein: CASSRSGRNTGELFF.